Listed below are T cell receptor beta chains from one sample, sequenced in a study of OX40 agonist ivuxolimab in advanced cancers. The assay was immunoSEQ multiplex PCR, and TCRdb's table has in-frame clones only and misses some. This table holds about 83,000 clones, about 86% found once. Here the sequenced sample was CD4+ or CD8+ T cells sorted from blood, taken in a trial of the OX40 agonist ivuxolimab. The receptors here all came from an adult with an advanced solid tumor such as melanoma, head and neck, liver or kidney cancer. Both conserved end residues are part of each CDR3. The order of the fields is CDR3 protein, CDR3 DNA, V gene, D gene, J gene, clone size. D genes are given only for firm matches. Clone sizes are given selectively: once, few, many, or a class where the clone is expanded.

CASSGRGFRSPLHF | TGTGCCAGCAGCGGCAGGGGATTTAGATCACCCCTCCACTTT | TRBV9 | NA | TRBJ1-6 | NA
CAWSVRGFSGNTGELFF | TGTGCCTGGAGTGTACGGGGCTTTAGCGGGAACACCGGGGAGCTGTTTTTT | TRBV30 | NA | TRBJ2-2 | NA
CASSPHVGYNSPLHF | TGTGCCAGCAGCCCCCACGTTGGATATAATTCACCCCTCCACTTT | TRBV2 | NA | TRBJ1-6 | NA
CASSLDTRNTEAFF | TGTGCCAGCTCCCTCGACACTCGGAACACTGAAGCTTTCTTT | TRBV18 | NA | TRBJ1-1 | NA
CSAAREYEQYF | TGCAGTGCTGCCAGGGAGTACGAGCAGTACTTC | TRBV20-1 | NA | TRBJ2-7 | NA
CAIRSERGGDEQYF | TGTGCCATCAGATCCGAGAGGGGCGGCGACGAGCAGTACTTC | TRBV10-3 | NA | TRBJ2-7 | once
CASSFAPGQGADTQYF | TGTGCCAGCAGCTTCGCGCCGGGACAGGGGGCGGATACGCAGTATTTT | TRBV7-3 | TRBD1 | TRBJ2-3 | NA
CASSLVTSGGYEQYF | TGTGCCAGCAGCTTAGTGACTAGCGGGGGCTACGAGCAGTACTTC | TRBV7-2 | TRBD2 | TRBJ2-7 | NA
CASSDSEVDEQFF | TGTGCCAGCAGTGACTCGGAGGTCGATGAGCAGTTCTTC | TRBV6-4 | NA | TRBJ2-1 | NA
CASSLVGNANYGYTF | TGTGCCAGCAGTTTGGTAGGCAACGCTAACTATGGCTACACCTTC | TRBV27 | NA | TRBJ1-2 | once
CASKEQGRYGYTF | TGTGCCAGTAAGGAGCAGGGACGCTATGGCTACACCTTC | TRBV19 | NA | TRBJ1-2 | NA
CASSSITGRLNTEAFF | TGTGCCAGCAGCTCCATCACGGGACGGTTGAACACTGAAGCTTTCTTT | TRBV5-6 | NA | TRBJ1-1 | few
CASSQGIEAFF | TGCGCCAGCAGTCAAGGGATTGAAGCTTTCTTT | TRBV5-1 | NA | TRBJ1-1 | NA
CASSARLRDRGRDCYEQYF | TGTGCCAGCAGCGCACGACTCCGGGACAGGGGCCGGGACTGCTACGAGCAGTACTTC | TRBV7-3 | TRBD1 | TRBJ2-7 | NA
CSVAATGSSYEQYF | TGCAGCGTTGCGGCCACGGGGTCCTCCTACGAGCAGTACTTC | TRBV29-1 | NA | TRBJ2-7 | few
CASRNLDREYGYTF | TGTGCCAGCAGGAACTTGGACAGAGAGTATGGCTACACCTTC | TRBV27 | NA | TRBJ1-2 | NA
CASSQTGGTEAFF | TGTGCCAGCAGCCAGACAGGGGGGACTGAAGCTTTCTTT | TRBV5-6 | TRBD1 | TRBJ1-1 | NA
CASSDRGLSNQPQHF | TGTGCCAGCAGTGATCGAGGGTTAAGCAATCAGCCCCAGCATTTT | TRBV6-4 | NA | TRBJ1-5 | NA
CASSSFAGSYQPQHF | TGTGCCAGCAGTTCTTTCGCAGGATCATATCAGCCCCAGCATTTT | TRBV28 | NA | TRBJ1-5 | NA
CASSTRLAGGETQYF | TGTGCCAGCAGTACCCGACTAGCGGGGGGGGAGACCCAGTACTTC | TRBV28 | TRBD2 | TRBJ2-5 | NA
CASSPQFGDGYTF | TGTGCCAGTAGTCCACAGTTTGGCGATGGCTACACCTTC | TRBV19 | NA | TRBJ1-2 | NA
CASSFTGAGNTIYF | TGTGCCAGCAGCTTCACGGGGGCTGGAAACACCATATATTTT | TRBV7-2 | NA | TRBJ1-3 | NA
CASSLLGAGYGYTF | TGTGCCAGCAGCTTGTTAGGGGCAGGCTATGGCTACACCTTC | TRBV5-4 | NA | TRBJ1-2 | NA
CASTDRVRMRYGYTF | TGTGCCAGCACAGACAGAGTGAGGATGCGCTATGGCTACACCTTC | TRBV28 | NA | TRBJ1-2 | NA
CASSERPGQENQPQHF | TGTGCCAGCAGTGAACGGCCGGGACAGGAGAATCAGCCCCAGCATTTT | TRBV2 | TRBD1 | TRBJ1-5 | NA
CASSLETGREQYF | TGTGCCAGCAGCTTAGAAACAGGGCGCGAGCAGTACTTC | TRBV7-2 | NA | TRBJ2-7 | once
CASSSLAGGRDTQYF | TGTGCCAGCAGCTCCCTAGCGGGGGGTCGAGATACGCAGTATTTT | TRBV7-9 | TRBD2 | TRBJ2-3 | NA
CSAKPTGTGRWYEQYF | TGCAGCGCCAAACCTACCGGGACCGGGCGTTGGTATGAGCAGTACTTC | TRBV29-1 | NA | TRBJ2-7 | NA
CASSESPAQNIQYF | TGCGCCAGCAGTGAGTCCCCGGCACAAAACATTCAGTACTTC | TRBV10-1 | NA | TRBJ2-4 | NA
CASLFIPGLPSRDSPLHF | TGTGCCAGCCTATTTATTCCGGGACTTCCCTCACGCGATTCACCCCTCCACTTT | TRBV21-1 | NA | TRBJ1-6 | once
CASSLTPRGGSDTQYF | TGTGCCAGCAGCTTAACCCCGCGGGGGGGGTCAGATACGCAGTATTTT | TRBV7-3 | TRBD2 | TRBJ2-3 | once
CAWGGPRVGYSPLHF | TGTGCCTGGGGGGGACCCAGGGTTGGGTATTCACCCCTCCACTTT | TRBV30 | NA | TRBJ1-6 | NA
CASSLWGSPISGANVLTF | TGTGCCAGCAGCTTGTGGGGCAGTCCGATCTCTGGGGCCAACGTCCTGACTTTC | TRBV5-4 | NA | TRBJ2-6 | NA
CSVQSTGAITDTQYF | TGCAGCGTGCAATCCACAGGGGCAATCACAGATACGCAGTATTTT | TRBV29-1 | TRBD1 | TRBJ2-3 | NA
CASNPWGTGELFF | TGTGCCAGCAACCCCTGGGGCACCGGGGAGCTGTTTTTT | TRBV28 | NA | TRBJ2-2 | NA
CASSLAGGIAGELFF | TGTGCCAGCAGCTTAGCGGGAGGGATTGCCGGGGAGCTGTTTTTT | TRBV7-8 | TRBD2 | TRBJ2-2 | NA
CARSSPIGTSRHF | TGTGCCAGAAGCTCCCCCATCGGGACTAGCCGTCACTTC | TRBV5-3 | TRBD2 | TRBJ2-4 | NA
CAWSLGQSNEKLFF | TGTGCCTGGAGTTTGGGACAGAGTAATGAAAAACTGTTTTTT | TRBV30 | TRBD1 | TRBJ1-4 | NA
CASRPGDRGYEQYF | TGCGCCAGCAGGCCAGGGGACAGGGGCTACGAGCAGTACTTC | TRBV5-1 | TRBD1 | TRBJ2-7 | NA
CASSQVPGETQYF | TGCGCCAGCAGCCAGGTCCCAGGGGAGACCCAGTACTTC | TRBV4-1 | NA | TRBJ2-5 | NA
CASSFLGRRGYGYTF | TGTGCCAGCAGCTTTTTGGGCAGACGGGGCTATGGCTACACCTTC | TRBV7-8 | NA | TRBJ1-2 | NA
CASSDGTPIRPLHF | TGTGCCAGCAGTGACGGGACTCCGATAAGACCCCTCCACTTT | TRBV27 | NA | TRBJ1-6 | few
CASSSTGFAFF | TGTGCCAGCAGCTCCACAGGGTTTGCTTTCTTT | TRBV7-9 | NA | TRBJ1-1 | NA
CASSLLVRTDTQYF | TGTGCCAGCAGTTTATTAGTACGCACAGATACGCAGTATTTT | TRBV28 | NA | TRBJ2-3 | NA
CASLPPISNTEAFF | TGTGCCTCGCTCCCACCCATTTCGAACACTGAAGCTTTCTTT | TRBV7-9 | NA | TRBJ1-1 | few
CAWNLAGNTIYF | TGTGCCTGGAACCTCGCTGGAAACACCATATATTTT | TRBV30 | NA | TRBJ1-3 | NA
CASSLRNQPQHF | TGTGCCAGCAGTTTGAGGAACCAGCCCCAGCATTTT | TRBV28 | NA | TRBJ1-5 | NA
CASSRQGFEQYF | TGTGCCAGCAGTCGACAGGGTTTCGAGCAGTACTTC | TRBV6-6 | TRBD1 | TRBJ2-7 | NA